This T cell receptor (beta chain) was profiled in a study of blood T cell repertoires in COVID-19. V trimming: 4 bases; J trimming: 1 base; junction bases outside the gene matches: 7. This CDR3 has 16 amino acids. Looked up from germline, CDR1 is SGHTS and CDR2 is YDEGEE. In the source study's methods: Reference gene primer amplification gave nucleated cell count estimates. Measured with immunoSEQ multiplex PCR; TCRdb has only the in-frame clones, and not every one. The V and J calls and clone size were taken over from that table, and D and trimming were inferred from the DNA. The sample shows around 160,000 clones, about 80% of them seen only once.

The rearrangement links TRBV5-8 to TRBJ2-4; the match to TRBD1 covers 8 bases. Sequencing was performed on peripheral blood. This receptor was taken from a woman aged 80 or over with acute or convalescent COVID-19. CDR3 nucleotides: TGTGCCAGCAGCAGTGGACAGGGTAATGCCAAAAACATTCAGTACTTC. It translates to CASSSGQGNAKNIQYF.